The rows below give T cell receptor beta chains drawn from one sample of a study of CD8 T cells in ankylosing spondylitis. TCRdb re-analysed the 5' RACE reads in MiXCR, keeping a single row per CDR3 protein. The table shows a few hundred thousand distinct CDR3 sequences, with more than 9% occurring only once. The material sequenced was blood, either unsorted or a sorted T cell fraction (not recorded which). The receptors originated from a male donor with ankylosing spondylitis or in good health (not recorded which). Each CDR3 is given with its conserved first and last residue. Clone sizes are given selectively: once, few, many, or a class where the clone is expanded.

TRBV24-1,TRBJ1-1,-,CATSQSSPGAEAFF
TRBV3-1,TRBJ1-1,many,CASSLGSGRTEAFF
TRBV15,TRBJ2-5,-,CATSLGFFDRDQETQYF
TRBV12-3/TRBV12-4,TRBJ2-7,many,CASTKPGGNKYEQYF
TRBV6-5,TRBJ1-2,many,CASSYSEGPGYGYTF
TRBV7-9,TRBJ1-5,-,CASSLAEGQPQHF
TRBV7-8,TRBJ1-6,few,CAPEVPNSPLHF
TRBV20-1,TRBJ1-6,many,CSATGGQGFGSPLHF
TRBV10-3,TRBJ2-5,many,CAIKPGLAEETQYF
TRBV3-1,TRBJ1-2,-,CASSQESTANPYGYTF
TRBV7-2,TRBJ2-5,many,CASSPGIQETQYF
TRBV7-2,TRBJ2-7,many,CASSLGSGLAYEQYF
TRBV7-2,TRBJ2-1,-,CASSLTRGWEEQFF
TRBV6-6,TRBJ2-1,many,CATQTGDNEQFF
TRBV12-3/TRBV12-4,TRBJ2-4,few,CASSLVLTEQNIQYF
TRBV5-1,TRBJ2-5,many,CASSPGGTQETQYF
TRBV5-5,TRBJ2-7,-,CASSWDRALNPYEQYF
TRBV5-1,TRBJ2-7,many,CASSFGVGYEQYF
TRBV5-1,TRBJ1-4,many,CASSSTGGQGEKLFF
TRBV20-1,TRBJ1-3,many,CSASQGVFSGNTIYF
TRBV3-1,TRBJ1-1,many,CASSPWDRDPSEAFF
TRBV5-1,TRBJ1-5,many,CASSLSGANQPQHF
TRBV10-3,TRBJ2-7,few,CAISEQASGGSYEQYF
TRBV3-1,TRBJ2-5,few,CASSQEFLAAMGQETQYF
TRBV5-1,TRBJ1-6,-,CASSVTMDSPLHF
TRBV20-1,TRBJ1-5,-,CSASLGNNQPQHF
TRBV29-1,TRBJ2-1,many,CSGIAGVAYNEQFF
TRBV27,TRBJ1-3,-,CASSLRPFSGNTIYF
TRBV7-2,TRBJ2-1,many,CASSFDASSYNEQFF
TRBV19,TRBJ2-5,few,CASSNLPGETQYF
TRBV5-1,TRBJ2-1,many,CASSMDFNNEQFF
TRBV5-1,TRBJ2-2,many,CASSPTAGLNTGELFF
TRBV12-3/TRBV12-4,TRBJ2-1,many,CASSLRQSNNNEQFF
TRBV6-7,TRBJ2-7,many,CASSYSILQGRTRPYEQYF
TRBV30,TRBJ1-4,once,CAWSVDRGYEKLFF